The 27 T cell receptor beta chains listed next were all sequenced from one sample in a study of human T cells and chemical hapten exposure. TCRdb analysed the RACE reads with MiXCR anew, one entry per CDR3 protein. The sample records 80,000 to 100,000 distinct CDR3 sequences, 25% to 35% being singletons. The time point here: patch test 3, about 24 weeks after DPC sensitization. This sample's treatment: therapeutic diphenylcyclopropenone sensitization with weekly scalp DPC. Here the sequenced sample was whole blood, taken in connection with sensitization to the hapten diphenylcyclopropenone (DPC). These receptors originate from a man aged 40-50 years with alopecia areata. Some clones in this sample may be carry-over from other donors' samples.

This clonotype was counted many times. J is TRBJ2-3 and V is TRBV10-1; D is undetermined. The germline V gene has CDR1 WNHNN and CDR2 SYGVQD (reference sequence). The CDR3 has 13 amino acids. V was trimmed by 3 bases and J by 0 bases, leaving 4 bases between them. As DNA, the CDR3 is TGCGCCAGCAGTGACCCAAGCACAGATACGCAGTATTTT. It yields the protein CASSDPSTDTQYF.

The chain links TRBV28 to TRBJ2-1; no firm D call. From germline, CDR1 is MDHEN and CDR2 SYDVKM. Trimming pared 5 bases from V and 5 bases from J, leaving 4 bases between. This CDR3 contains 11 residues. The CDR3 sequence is CASSRDNEQFF. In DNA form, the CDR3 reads TGTGCCAGCAGTCGCGACAATGAGCAGTTCTTC.

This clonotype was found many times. The CDR3 spells CASRQNAGTGHNSPLHF. CDR3 bases: TGTGCCAGCAGGCAGAATGCCGGGACAGGGCATAATTCACCCCTCCACTTT. The rearrangement joins TRBV12-3 or TRBV12-4 to TRBJ1-6; 9 bases match TRBD1. V lost 6 bases to trimming and J lost 5 bases; unmatched junction nucleotides: 11. The CDR3 is 17 amino acids.

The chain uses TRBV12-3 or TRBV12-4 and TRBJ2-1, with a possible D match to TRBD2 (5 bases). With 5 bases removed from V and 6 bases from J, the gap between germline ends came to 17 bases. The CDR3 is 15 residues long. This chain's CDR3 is CASSHRSGTRNEQFF. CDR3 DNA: TGTGCCAGCAGTCACCGGTCGGGAACACGCAATGAGCAGTTCTTC.

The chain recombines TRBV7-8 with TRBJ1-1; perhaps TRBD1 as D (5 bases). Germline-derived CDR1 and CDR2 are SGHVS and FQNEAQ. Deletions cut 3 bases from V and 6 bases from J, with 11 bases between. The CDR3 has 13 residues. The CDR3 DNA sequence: TGTGCCAGCAGCTTCGGGGGGTCGGCTGAAGCTTTCTTT. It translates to CASSFGGSAEAFF.

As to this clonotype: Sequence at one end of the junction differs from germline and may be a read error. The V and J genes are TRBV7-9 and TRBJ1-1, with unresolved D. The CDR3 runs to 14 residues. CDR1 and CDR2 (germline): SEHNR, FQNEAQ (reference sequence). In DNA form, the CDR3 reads TGTGGCAGCAGCGAAACCCTACGGCGTACTGAAGCTTTCTTT. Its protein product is CGSSETLRRTEAFF.

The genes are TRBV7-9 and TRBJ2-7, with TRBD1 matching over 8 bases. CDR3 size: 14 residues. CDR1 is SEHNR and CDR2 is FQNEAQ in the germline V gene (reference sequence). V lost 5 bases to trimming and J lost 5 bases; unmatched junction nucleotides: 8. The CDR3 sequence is CASSKAGGPHEQYF. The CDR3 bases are TGTGCCAGCAGCAAAGCAGGGGGCCCGCACGAGCAGTACTTC.

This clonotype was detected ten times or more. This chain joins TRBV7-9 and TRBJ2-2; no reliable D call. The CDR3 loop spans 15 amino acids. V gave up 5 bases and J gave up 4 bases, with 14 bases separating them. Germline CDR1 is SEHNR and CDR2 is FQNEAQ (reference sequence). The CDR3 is CASSLQSSGTGELFF. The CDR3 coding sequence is TGTGCCAGCAGCCTGCAGTCTTCAGGCACCGGGGAGCTGTTTTTT.

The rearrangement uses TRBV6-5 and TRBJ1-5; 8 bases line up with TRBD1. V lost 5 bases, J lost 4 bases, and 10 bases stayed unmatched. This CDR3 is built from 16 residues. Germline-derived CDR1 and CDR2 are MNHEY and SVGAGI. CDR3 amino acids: CASSPGTGSPNQPQHF. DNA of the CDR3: TGTGCCAGCAGTCCCGGGACAGGTTCCCCGAATCAGCCCCAGCATTTT.

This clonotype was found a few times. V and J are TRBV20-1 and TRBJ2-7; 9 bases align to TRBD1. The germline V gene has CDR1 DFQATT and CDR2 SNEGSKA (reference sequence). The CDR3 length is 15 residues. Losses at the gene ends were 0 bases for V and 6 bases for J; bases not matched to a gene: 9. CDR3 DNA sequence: TGCAGTGCTAGAGATACCCCATACAGGGGGCGCGAGCAGTACTTC. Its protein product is CSARDTPYRGREQYF.

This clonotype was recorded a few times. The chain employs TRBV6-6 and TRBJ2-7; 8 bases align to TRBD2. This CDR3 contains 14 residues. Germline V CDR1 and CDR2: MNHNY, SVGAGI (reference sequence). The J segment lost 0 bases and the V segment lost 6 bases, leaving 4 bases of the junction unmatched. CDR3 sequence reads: CASRTGTSSYEQYF. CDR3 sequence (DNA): TGTGCCAGCAGGACCGGGACTAGCTCCTACGAGCAGTACTTC.

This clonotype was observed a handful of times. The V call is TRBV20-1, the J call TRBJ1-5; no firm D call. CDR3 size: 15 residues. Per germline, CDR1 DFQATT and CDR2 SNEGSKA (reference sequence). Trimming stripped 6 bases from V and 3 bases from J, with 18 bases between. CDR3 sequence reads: CSASPHAYFNQPQHF. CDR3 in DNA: TGCAGTGCCTCCCCCCACGCTTACTTCAATCAGCCCCAGCATTTT.

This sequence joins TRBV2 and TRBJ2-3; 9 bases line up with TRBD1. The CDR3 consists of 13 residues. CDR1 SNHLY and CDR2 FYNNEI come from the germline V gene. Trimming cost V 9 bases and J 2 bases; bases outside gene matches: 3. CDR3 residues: CARQGANTDTQYF. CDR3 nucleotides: TGTGCCAGACAGGGGGCGAACACAGATACGCAGTATTTT.

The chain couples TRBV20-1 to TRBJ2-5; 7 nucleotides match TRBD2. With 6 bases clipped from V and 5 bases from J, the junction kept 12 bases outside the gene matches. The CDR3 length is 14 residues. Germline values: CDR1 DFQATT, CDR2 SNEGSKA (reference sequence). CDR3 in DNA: TGCAGTGCGGATAAAGCGGGAAGGGGTGAGACCCAGTACTTC. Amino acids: CSADKAGRGETQYF.

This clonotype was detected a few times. CDR3 sequence reads: CASRPQSQVISYYEQYF. The CDR3 DNA reads TGTGCCAGCAGGCCCCAGTCCCAGGTTATCTCCTACTACGAGCAGTACTTC. The rearrangement joins TRBV28 to TRBJ2-7; D gene uncertain. Germline V lookup: CDR1 MDHEN, CDR2 SYDVKM. Trimming left V 6 bases short and J 3 bases short, with 24 bases between. The CDR3 has 17 amino acids.

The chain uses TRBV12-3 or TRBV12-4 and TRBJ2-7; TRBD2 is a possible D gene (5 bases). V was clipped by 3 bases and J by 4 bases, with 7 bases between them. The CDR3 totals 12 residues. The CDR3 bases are TGTGCCAGCAGTTTCACTAGTTACGAGCAGTACTTC. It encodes CASSFTSYEQYF.

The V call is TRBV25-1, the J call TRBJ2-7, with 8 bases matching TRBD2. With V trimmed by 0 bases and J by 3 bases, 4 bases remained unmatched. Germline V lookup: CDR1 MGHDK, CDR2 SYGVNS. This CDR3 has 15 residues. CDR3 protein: CASSEYSGSNYEQYF. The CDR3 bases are TGTGCCAGCAGTGAATACAGCGGGAGTAACTACGAGCAGTACTTC.

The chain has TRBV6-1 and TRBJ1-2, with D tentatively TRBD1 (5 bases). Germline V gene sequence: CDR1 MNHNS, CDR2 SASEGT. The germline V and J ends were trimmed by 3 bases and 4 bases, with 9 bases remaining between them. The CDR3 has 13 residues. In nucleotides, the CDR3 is TGTGCCAGCAGTGAGGGGACCGTCTATGGCTACACCTTC. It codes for CASSEGTVYGYTF.

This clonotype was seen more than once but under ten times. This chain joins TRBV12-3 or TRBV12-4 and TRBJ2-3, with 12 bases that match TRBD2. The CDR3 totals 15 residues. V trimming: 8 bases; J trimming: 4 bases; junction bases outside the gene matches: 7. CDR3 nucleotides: TGTGCCAGCCGCTCTAGCGGGAGGGCCCCAGATACGCAGTATTTT. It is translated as CASRSSGRAPDTQYF.

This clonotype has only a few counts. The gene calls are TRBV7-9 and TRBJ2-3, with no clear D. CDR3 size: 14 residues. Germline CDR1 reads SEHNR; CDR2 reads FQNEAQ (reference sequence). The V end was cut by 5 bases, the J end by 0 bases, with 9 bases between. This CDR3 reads CASSNSLSTDTQYF. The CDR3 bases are TGTGCCAGCAGCAACAGCCTTAGCACAGATACGCAGTATTTT.

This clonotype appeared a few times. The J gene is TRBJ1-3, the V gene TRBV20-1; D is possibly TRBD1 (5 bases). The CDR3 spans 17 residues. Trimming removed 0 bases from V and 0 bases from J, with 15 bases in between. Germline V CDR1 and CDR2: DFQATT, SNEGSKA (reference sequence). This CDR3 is CSARDPWGSHSGNTIYF. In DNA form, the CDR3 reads TGCAGTGCTAGAGATCCCTGGGGCAGCCACTCTGGAAACACCATATATTTT.

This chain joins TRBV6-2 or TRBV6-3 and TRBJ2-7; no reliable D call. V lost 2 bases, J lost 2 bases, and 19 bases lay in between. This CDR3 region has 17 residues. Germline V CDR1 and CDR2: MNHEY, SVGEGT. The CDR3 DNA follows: TGTGCCAGCAGTTACCTCCCAGGCCGGGCGTATACCTACGAGCAGTACTTC. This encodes CASSYLPGRAYTYEQYF.

CDR3 protein: CATSDGQGLNQPQHF. The CDR3 nucleotides read TGTGCCACCAGTGACGGACAGGGGCTGAATCAGCCCCAGCATTTT. The chain couples TRBV24-1 to TRBJ1-5; TRBD1 aligns across 9 bases. This CDR3 is built from 15 residues. V lost 4 bases to trimming and J lost 4 bases; unmatched junction nucleotides: 4. Germline values: CDR1 KGHDR, CDR2 SFDVKD.

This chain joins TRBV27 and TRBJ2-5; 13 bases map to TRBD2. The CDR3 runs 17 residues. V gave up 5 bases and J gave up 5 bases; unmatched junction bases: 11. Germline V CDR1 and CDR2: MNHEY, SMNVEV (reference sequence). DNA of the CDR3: TGTGCCAGCAGTGACGGACTAGCGGGAGCGTATGCGGAGACCCAGTACTTC. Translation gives CASSDGLAGAYAETQYF.

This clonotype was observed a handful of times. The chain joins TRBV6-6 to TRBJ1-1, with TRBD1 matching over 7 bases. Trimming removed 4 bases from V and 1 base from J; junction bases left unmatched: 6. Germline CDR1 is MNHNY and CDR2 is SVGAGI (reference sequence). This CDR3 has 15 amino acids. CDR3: CASSSPGQQNTEAFF. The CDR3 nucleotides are TGTGCCAGCAGTTCCCCGGGACAGCAGAACACTGAAGCTTTCTTT.

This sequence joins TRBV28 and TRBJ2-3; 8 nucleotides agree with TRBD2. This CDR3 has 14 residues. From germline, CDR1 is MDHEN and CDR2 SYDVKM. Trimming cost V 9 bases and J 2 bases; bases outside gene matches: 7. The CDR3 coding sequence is TGTGCCAGTTCACTAGCGGAGTCCACAGATACGCAGTATTTT. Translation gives CASSLAESTDTQYF.

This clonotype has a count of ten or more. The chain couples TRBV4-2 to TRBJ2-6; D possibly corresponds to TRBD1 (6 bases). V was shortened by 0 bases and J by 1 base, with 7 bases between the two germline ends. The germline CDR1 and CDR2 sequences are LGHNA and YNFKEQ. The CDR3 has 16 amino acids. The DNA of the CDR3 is TGTGCCAGCAGCCAAGATGGGACATCTGGGGCCAACGTCCTGACTTTC. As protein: CASSQDGTSGANVLTF.